This T cell receptor beta chain was sequenced for a study of blood T cell repertoires in COVID-19. Participants' reported clinical history set cohort assignment. V lost 3 bases, J lost 0 bases, and 7 bases lay in between. This CDR3 has 14 amino acids. Germline V gene data show CDR1 as MNHEY and CDR2 as SMNVEV (reference sequence). As originally analysed: How many nucleated cells were present was estimated from reference gene primer amplification. Clones were read by immunoSEQ multiplex PCR, and TCRdb kept only the in-frame ones, dropping some. V, J and clone size are those of that table, while D and trimming were read from the DNA. The sample contains a few hundred thousand clones, 80% to 90% of which appear only once. This clone has only one observation.

This sequence was found in a man younger than 35 who had recovered from COVID-19. Sample: PBMCs or T cells enriched from blood (not recorded which). The chain joins TRBV27 to TRBJ2-3; D uncertain. The CDR3 DNA reads as TGTGCCAGCAGTTTCCCGACTAGCACAGATACGCAGTATTTT. This codes for CASSFPTSTDTQYF.